A selection of T cell receptor beta chains follows, all from one sample in a study of T cell responses to AZD1222 COVID-19 vaccine. Data came from immunoSEQ multiplex PCR; TCRdb stores just in-frame clones and leaves some out. The sample has 250,000 to 300,000 clones; approximately 94% are singletons. The sequencing used peripheral blood, collected 28 days after the second AZD1222 dose. The receptors originated from an adult who received the AZD1222 COVID-19 vaccine. Both conserved end residues are part of each CDR3. D genes are given only for firm matches. Expanded clones are given a class, and other clones once, few, many or no size at all.

TRBV7-3	TRBJ2-3	-	-	TGTGCCAGCAGCTTAAGGGACTCGGACCGGAGCACAGATACGCAGTATTTT	CASSLRDSDRSTDTQYF
TRBV5-1	TRBJ2-7	TRBD2	-	TGCGCCAGCAGCTTAGCTAGCGGGGTCTACGAGCAGTACTTC	CASSLASGVYEQYF
TRBV6-5	TRBJ2-1	TRBD2	-	TGTGCCAGCAGCGGACTAGCGGGAAATAATGAGCAGTTCTTC	CASSGLAGNNEQFF
TRBV28	TRBJ1-2	-	-	TGTGCCAGCAGTTCTTTAGCGACGCCTGGAGGGGGCTACACCTTC	CASSSLATPGGGYTF
TRBV28	TRBJ2-7	-	-	TGTGCCAGCCAGGGCTACGAGCAGTACTTC	CASQGYEQYF
TRBV19	TRBJ2-2	-	-	TGTGCCAGTAGTTCCGGGGAGACCGGGGAGCTGTTTTTT	CASSSGETGELFF
TRBV6-2/TRBV6-3	TRBJ1-6	-	-	TGTGCCAGCAGTTACTCGAGGTGGGATTCGTTGCTCCACTTT	CASSYSRWDSLLHF
TRBV28	TRBJ1-4	-	-	TGTGCCAGCAGAGAACGCCGCCTGACTAATGAAAAACTGTTTTTT	CASRERRLTNEKLFF
TRBV5-1	TRBJ2-1	-	-	TGCGCCAGTTCCGAAGGTGGTCATGAGCAGTTCTTC	CASSEGGHEQFF
TRBV3-1/TRBV3-2	TRBJ1-1	-	-	TGTGCCAGCAGCCAAGATACTCGGGTCAGAGCTTTCTTT	CASSQDTRVRAFF
TRBV11-3	TRBJ2-1	-	-	TGTGCCAGCAGTTGGGGTGGAGGGGGAGAAGAGCAGTTCTTC	CASSWGGGGEEQFF
TRBV28	TRBJ2-7	-	once	TGTGCCAGCAGCCCAGGGGGGACCGTCTACGAGCAGTACTTC	CASSPGGTVYEQYF
TRBV19	TRBJ1-5	TRBD1	few	TGTGCCAGTAGTATTGAACAGGGGGTCAATCAGCCCCAGCATTTT	CASSIEQGVNQPQHF